This is a list of T cell receptor beta chains from one sample in a study of T-cell reconstitution after alpha-beta-depleted transplantation in children. TCRdb re-derived calls from the PCR reads in MiXCR, one entry per CDR3 protein. The data show 450,000 to 700,000 distinct CDR3 sequences, with 20% to 30% seen just once and around a third held by the top ten. The sequencing used PBMCs, collected before TCRalphabeta/CD19-depleted stem cell transplant. The receptors here all came from a boy under three years old with Wiskott-Aldrich syndrome, due to receive a stem cell transplant. Both conserved end residues are part of each CDR3. D genes are given only for firm matches. Clone sizes are given selectively: once, few, many, or a class where the clone is expanded.

V,D,size,J,CDR3
TRBV24-1,NA,NA,TRBJ1-2,CATSDLIGYTF
TRBV20-1,TRBD1,few,TRBJ2-7,CSASGGQAYYEQYF
TRBV27,NA,few,TRBJ2-2,CASRRQQDTGELFF
TRBV28,NA,few,TRBJ2-7,CASSYPGSWREQYF
TRBV20-1,TRBD2,few,TRBJ2-3,CSATPLAGYTDTQYF
TRBV11-1,TRBD2,NA,TRBJ2-1,CASSPRLAAGEGYNEQFF
TRBV18,TRBD2,NA,TRBJ2-1,CASSSGRPTYNEQFF
TRBV20-1,NA,few,TRBJ2-2,CSARTTQTGELFF
TRBV5-1,TRBD1,few,TRBJ2-6,CASSFDRAAGANVLTF
TRBV7-9,NA,NA,TRBJ2-5,CASSLGLVVETQYF
TRBV5-1,NA,NA,TRBJ1-1,CASSLIGGSSNTEAFF
TRBV11-2,TRBD1,NA,TRBJ2-7,CASSSRPTGPSYEQYF
TRBV4-1,TRBD1,NA,TRBJ1-4,CASSQDRGTVNEKLFF
TRBV5-5,TRBD1,NA,TRBJ2-1,CASSSSGTAHNEQFF
TRBV2,TRBD2,NA,TRBJ2-1,CASSAGLAGHNEQFF
TRBV28,TRBD2,NA,TRBJ2-5,CASSAHTAGEQTQYF
TRBV4-1,NA,NA,TRBJ2-2,CASSQDPGRSGGGELFF
TRBV7-2,TRBD2,NA,TRBJ2-2,CASSVLAGVTGELFF
TRBV12-3/TRBV12-4,NA,NA,TRBJ1-1,CASSFPQHASMNTEAFF
TRBV2,TRBD1,NA,TRBJ2-1,CASQRDRGNEQFF
TRBV5-1,TRBD1,NA,TRBJ2-1,CASSERQGRANEQFF
TRBV27,TRBD1,NA,TRBJ1-5,CASSLGSGGGGNQPQHF
TRBV6-5,NA,NA,TRBJ2-5,CASSSLGLFQETQYF
TRBV5-1,TRBD1,NA,TRBJ1-6,CASSFSRGQSPLHF
TRBV7-9,TRBD2,few,TRBJ2-3,CASSREAGGHSTDTQYF
TRBV14,NA,few,TRBJ2-7,CASSRGGRGLLSYEQYF
TRBV5-1,TRBD2,NA,TRBJ2-3,CASSVASGRADTQYF
TRBV10-2,NA,NA,TRBJ2-3,CAIPSYTVTDTQYF
TRBV27,NA,few,TRBJ2-1,CASSLGGRAIYNEQFF
TRBV29-1,NA,few,TRBJ1-3,CSFLSLGNTIYF
TRBV29-1,TRBD1,NA,TRBJ2-5,CSVTPGQGVQETQYF
TRBV5-1,NA,few,TRBJ1-5,CASSLGANNQPQHF
TRBV5-1,NA,few,TRBJ2-5,CASSLGALQETQYF
TRBV15,TRBD1,few,TRBJ1-1,CATSRLGGANTEAFF
TRBV5-1,NA,few,TRBJ2-3,CASSWGAGTDTQYF
TRBV20-1,TRBD2,NA,TRBJ2-7,CSARLGTGLAYDGRYEQYF
TRBV5-1,TRBD1,NA,TRBJ2-2,CASSLAGGKYAGELFF
TRBV12-3/TRBV12-4,NA,NA,TRBJ2-5,CASSFWTAYQETQYF
TRBV11-2,NA,NA,TRBJ2-5,CASSLDWGRQETQYF
TRBV20-1,NA,NA,TRBJ1-6,CSARANNSPLHF
TRBV20-1,NA,NA,TRBJ2-4,CSASPGVSQYF
TRBV15,TRBD2,NA,TRBJ2-7,CATSRRTSSYEQYF
TRBV19,NA,NA,TRBJ1-5,CASSTGTGNQPQHF
TRBV7-3,NA,few,TRBJ2-1,CASSPNRDNEQFF
TRBV20-1,NA,NA,TRBJ2-2,CSASRRPGELFF
TRBV5-6,NA,few,TRBJ2-6,CASSAFSDSGANVLTF
TRBV5-1,TRBD2,NA,TRBJ2-1,CASRSTGTSGRHEQFF
TRBV13,TRBD2,few,TRBJ2-3,CASSLRRTSGSTRSTDTQYF
TRBV5-1,NA,few,TRBJ1-1,CASSAATGITEAFF
TRBV11-1,NA,NA,TRBJ2-7,CASSFSFSYEQYF
TRBV5-1,NA,many,TRBJ2-7,CASSLGRVRAEQYF
TRBV5-1,TRBD2,few,TRBJ2-1,CASSLETSGRPRYNEQFF
TRBV7-8,TRBD2,NA,TRBJ2-7,CASSLVEAGAYYEQYF
TRBV15,NA,few,TRBJ1-2,CATSSELHRAGYGYTF
TRBV7-2,TRBD1,NA,TRBJ2-3,CASSGGRGLITDTQYF